These 32 T cell receptor beta chains share one sample of origin, sequenced in a study of Ad26.COV2.S vaccination and SARS-CoV-2 variants. Treatment denoted: 19 received Ad26.COV2.S at low or high dose, single or two shots; about 5 received placebo; per-sample allocation not given. Vaccine and placebo recipients were sampled on day 63 after the first injection. TCRdb keeps only in-frame clones here, not all; method: immunoSEQ multiplex PCR. The sample includes 350,000 to 400,000 clones, 70% to 90% of them seen just once. Sequencing was performed on peripheral blood, taken in a trial of Ad26.COV2.S vaccine versus placebo. Every receptor here comes from a person between 18 and 60 years old who received the Ad26.COV2.S COVID-19 vaccine or a placebo.

The chain has TRBV19 and TRBJ1-4; D gene ambiguous. The CDR3 spans 11 residues. V was pared by 6 bases and J by 11 bases, with 10 bases between. Germline V gene sequence: CDR1 LNHDA, CDR2 SQIVND (reference sequence). The CDR3, as DNA: TGTGCCAGTAGGGGGTTTGGGAAACTGTTTTTT. As protein: CASRGFGKLFF.

The V gene is TRBV7-6, the J gene TRBJ2-1, with D perhaps assigned TRBD1 or TRBD2 (6 bases each). Germline V CDR1 and CDR2: SGHVS, FNYEAQ. V lost 4 bases and J 0 bases, leaving 16 bases between the germline ends. This CDR3 comprises 17 residues. The CDR3 DNA sequence: TGTGCCAGCAGCTACTCCCCCGGGGGCAGCTCCTACAATGAGCAGTTCTTC. This gives the protein CASSYSPGGSSYNEQFF.

J is TRBJ1-2 and V is TRBV27, with TRBD1 identical over 7 bases. With V trimmed by 4 bases and J by 2 bases, 7 bases remained unmatched. This CDR3 is built from 15 residues. CDR1 and CDR2 (germline): MNHEY, SMNVEV (reference sequence). CDR3 DNA sequence: TGTGCCAGCAGTTCTATCCAACAGGGGAACTATGGCTACACCTTC. Residues: CASSSIQQGNYGYTF.

This chain links TRBV6-2 or TRBV6-3 with TRBJ1-1, with TRBD1 matching over 7 bases. Trimming at V came to 6 bases and at J to 0 bases, leaving 10 bases not matched to a gene. This CDR3 spans 16 amino acids. Germline CDR1 MNHEY, CDR2 SVGEGT. The CDR3 region is CASSRGQGVMNTEAFF. In DNA form, the CDR3 reads TGTGCCAGCAGCCGCGGGCAGGGGGTTATGAACACTGAAGCTTTCTTT.

CDR3 amino acids: CATSRDVKGGTEAFF. CDR3 DNA sequence: TGTGCCACCAGCAGAGATGTAAAGGGGGGCACTGAAGCTTTCTTT. The gene calls are TRBV15 and TRBJ1-1; D may be TRBD1 (6 bases). V lost 0 bases, J lost 4 bases, and 12 bases lay in between. Germline V gene lookup returns CDR1 LNHNV and CDR2 YYDKDF (reference sequence). The CDR3 length is 15 residues.

The chain uses TRBV14 and TRBJ2-1; TRBD2 aligns across 10 bases. The J segment lost 1 base and the V segment lost 0 bases, leaving 9 bases of the junction unmatched. CDR1 and CDR2 (germline): SGHDN, FVKESK. The CDR3 extends over 19 amino acids. The CDR3 region is CASSQDRASGGPSYNEQFF. The CDR3 DNA is TGTGCCAGCAGCCAAGATAGGGCTAGCGGGGGCCCATCCTACAATGAGCAGTTCTTC.

This clone has more than one count but fewer than ten. The V gene is TRBV9, the J gene TRBJ1-2; D perhaps matches TRBD1 (5 bases). The CDR3 is 15 amino acids. Between the trimmed V and J ends, which lost 0 bases and 5 bases, there was a span of 14 bases. Germline-derived CDR1 and CDR2 are SGDLS and YYNGEE. The DNA of the CDR3 is TGTGCCAGCAGCGTAGAAGGTGGGGGAACATATGGCTACACCTTC. It codes for CASSVEGGGTYGYTF.

The chain employs TRBV10-3 and TRBJ2-5; TRBD2 aligns across 8 bases. Germline V gene lookup returns CDR1 ENHRY and CDR2 SYGVKD. J was trimmed by 0 bases and V by 4 bases; bases with no gene match: 7. The CDR3 runs to 16 residues. In nucleotides, the CDR3 is TGTGCCATCAGTGGCGTAGCGGGGACGTACCAAGAGACCCAGTACTTC. Its protein is CAISGVAGTYQETQYF.

The CDR3 DNA is TGTGCCAGCAGCCTAAACAGGGCCCCCCTCCAAGAGACCCAGTACTTC. It yields the protein CASSLNRAPLQETQYF. V and J are TRBV7-6 and TRBJ2-5, with a weak D call TRBD1 (6 bases). The germline V and J ends were trimmed by 5 bases and 1 base, with 17 bases remaining between them. Germline lookup yields CDR1 SGHVS and CDR2 FNYEAQ. CDR3 size: 16 residues.

Only one count was recorded for this clone. The chain joins TRBV3-1 (or the pseudogene TRBV3-2) to TRBJ2-7; TRBD1 agrees at 11 bases. V lost 0 bases and J lost 5; bases outside the gene matches: 15. The CDR3 totals 19 residues. Germline-derived CDR1 and CDR2 are LGHDT and YNNKEL (reference sequence). The CDR3 protein is CASSQDVGVGQGGRNEQYF. CDR3 DNA: TGTGCCAGCAGCCAAGATGTGGGGGTGGGACAGGGGGGCCGGAACGAGCAGTACTTC.

The chain carries TRBV19 and TRBJ2-6, with 11 bases fitting TRBD1. CDR3 length equals 17 residues. Germline values: CDR1 LNHDA, CDR2 SQIVND (reference sequence). Unmatched junction bases numbered 5, after V lost 7 bases and J lost 0 bases. The CDR3 loop is CASTRTGGFSGANVLTF. In nucleotides, the CDR3 is TGTGCCAGTACCAGGACAGGGGGCTTCTCTGGGGCCAACGTCCTGACTTTC.

V is TRBV5-4 and J is TRBJ1-2; no firm D call. The CDR3 has 14 amino acids. With 4 bases removed from V and 5 bases from J, the gap between germline ends came to 15 bases. From germline, CDR1 is SGHNT and CDR2 YYREEE (reference sequence). The CDR3 loop is CASSKTRATYGYTF. The CDR3 DNA is TGTGCCAGCAGCAAGACCCGGGCGACATATGGCTACACCTTC.

The rearrangement links TRBV7-6 to TRBJ1-3; D call uncertain. V lost 3 bases, J lost 3 bases, and 12 bases lay in between. Germline V gene sequence: CDR1 SGHVS, CDR2 FNYEAQ. The length of the CDR3 is 15 residues. The CDR3 DNA reads as TGTGCCAGCAGCTTGTCGCGGGGTCTTGGAAACACCATATATTTT. Its protein product is CASSLSRGLGNTIYF.

The chain's CDR3 is CASSSYMNTEAFF. In DNA form, the CDR3 reads TGCGCCAGCAGCAGCTACATGAACACTGAAGCTTTCTTT. The chain employs TRBV10-1 and TRBJ1-1; no firm D call. CDR1 and CDR2 (germline): WNHNN, SYGVQD (reference sequence). The CDR3 loop spans 13 amino acids. V was trimmed by 6 bases and J by 0 bases, leaving 8 bases between them.

This sequence joins TRBV4-1 and TRBJ1-3; no reliable D call. There are 14 residues in the CDR3. Germline CDR1 and CDR2: MGHRA and YSYEKL. V was trimmed by 4 bases and J by 9 bases, leaving 16 bases between them. The CDR3: CASSPFAIYGTIYF. The CDR3, as DNA: TGCGCCAGCAGCCCGTTCGCAATTTACGGCACCATATATTTT.

This clone was counted between two and nine times. The V call is TRBV7-2, the J call TRBJ2-5; perhaps TRBD2 as D (6 bases). Looked up from germline, CDR1 is SGHTA and CDR2 is FQGNSA. The ends were cut back, 5 bases at V and 4 bases at J, with 14 bases in the middle. The CDR3 runs 14 residues. The CDR3 DNA follows: TGTGCCAGCAGCCTCAGACTAGGGCTAGAGACCCAGTACTTC. Protein: CASSLRLGLETQYF. Complete variable domain (other parts from reference TRBV7-2 and TRBJ2-5): GAGVSQSPSNKVTEKGKDVELRCDPISGHTALYWYRQSLGQGLEFLIYFQGNSAPDKSGLPSDRFSAERTGGSVSTLTIQRTQQEDSAVYLCASSLRLGLETQYFGPGTRLLVL.

The rearrangement links TRBV7-8 to TRBJ2-7; 8 bases align to TRBD2. From germline, CDR1 is SGHVS and CDR2 FQNEAQ. V shed 2 bases, J shed 1 base, and the junction held 1 base outside the gene matches. This CDR3 contains 14 residues. CDR3 region: CASSLPGGSYEQYF. The CDR3 DNA follows: TGTGCCAGCAGCTTACCGGGGGGGTCCTACGAGCAGTACTTC.

The rearrangement uses TRBV7-2 and TRBJ2-5, with D possibly being TRBD2 (6 bases). The CDR3 spans 16 residues. The V and J ends lost 3 bases and 5 bases respectively, with 19 bases between them. Germline-derived CDR1 and CDR2 are SGHTA and FQGNSA. The CDR3 DNA follows: TGTGCCAGCAGCTTTCCCGCGGCGCGGGGATCTGAGACCCAGTACTTC. It codes for CASSFPAARGSETQYF.

V is TRBV12-3 or TRBV12-4 and J is TRBJ1-4; D possibly corresponds to TRBD1 (5 bases). V lost 2 bases and J lost 7, with 8 bases in between. The CDR3 covers 13 residues. As DNA, the CDR3 is TGTGCCAGCAGTTTACAGGGTTTTGAAAAACTGTTTTTT. Translated, it gives CASSLQGFEKLFF.

Worth noting for this clone: The junction departs from germline at one end; a sequencing error may be responsible. The chain uses TRBV2 and TRBJ2-3, with a tentative D call TRBD2 (6 bases). CDR1 and CDR2 from the germline V gene are SNHLY and FYNNEI. The CDR3 runs 11 residues. The CDR3 DNA follows: TGTGCCAGCAGTGCGGGACTGGTTCACTCTTTT. Translated, it gives CASSAGLVHSF.

V gene TRBV5-5 combines with J gene TRBJ1-6, with D perhaps TRBD1 (6 bases). V shed 1 base and J shed 6 bases, with 11 bases lying between them. Germline assignment: CDR1 SGHKS and CDR2 YYEKEE (reference sequence). CDR3 size: 15 residues. CDR3 protein: CASSLWDKSNSPLHF. The CDR3 coding sequence is TGTGCCAGCAGCTTGTGGGACAAATCTAATTCACCCCTCCACTTT.

V gene TRBV27 combines with J gene TRBJ1-2; 8 bases fit TRBD1. Germline CDR1 MNHEY, CDR2 SMNVEV (reference sequence). The CDR3 has 16 amino acids. V lost 5 bases, J lost 5 bases, and 13 bases stayed unmatched. CDR3 bases: TGTGCCAGCAGTCGGGTGCTAGGACAGGGACCTTATGGCTACACCTTC. Amino acids: CASSRVLGQGPYGYTF.

The rearrangement links TRBV9 to TRBJ1-2; weak D call: TRBD1 (5 bases). V was trimmed by 1 base and J by 0 bases, leaving 10 bases between them. CDR3 length: 15 residues. The germline V gene encodes CDR1 SGDLS and CDR2 YYNGEE. The CDR3, as DNA: TGTGCCAGCAGCGTATGGGGGGGTTCTAACTATGGCTACACCTTC. Translated, it gives CASSVWGGSNYGYTF.

The rearrangement uses TRBV15 and TRBJ1-2, with 7 bases lining up with TRBD1. This CDR3 spans 14 amino acids. The germline V gene encodes CDR1 LNHNV and CDR2 YYDKDF (reference sequence). After removal of 1 base from V and 5 bases from J, the junction contained 4 bases not matched to a gene. The CDR3 nucleotides read TGTGCCACCAGCAGAGGAAGGACAGGTTATGGCTACACCTTC. It is translated as CATSRGRTGYGYTF.

The gene calls are TRBV13 and TRBJ2-5; D is ambiguous. The CDR3 spans 12 residues. The germline CDR1 and CDR2 sequences are PRHDT and FYEKMQ (reference sequence). Between the trimmed V and J ends, which lost 3 bases and 4 bases, there was a span of 6 bases. CDR3 sequence reads: CASSLDGETQYF. CDR3 nucleotides: TGTGCCAGCAGCTTGGACGGAGAGACCCAGTACTTC. Together with reference TRBV13 and TRBJ2-5, the CDR3 gives the full variable domain: AAGVIQSPRHLIKEKRETATLKCYPIPRHDTVYWYQQGPGQDPQFLISFYEKMQSDKGSIPDRFSAQQFSDYHSELNMSSLELGDSALYFCASSLDGETQYFGPGTRLLVL.

V and J are TRBV29-1 and TRBJ1-1; D gene uncertain. CDR1 is SQVTM and CDR2 is ANQGSEA in the germline V gene. This CDR3 is 10 amino acids long. The V gene lost 4 bases and the J gene lost 5 bases, with 5 bases spanning the gap. The CDR3 bases are TGCAGCGTTGTCATTACTGAAGCTTTCTTT. It encodes CSVVITEAFF.

Here the CDR3 DNA reads TGCAGCGTTGAAGACCTCAGGGAGGGGAACACTGAAGCTTTCTTT. It encodes CSVEDLREGNTEAFF. The V gene is TRBV29-1, the J gene TRBJ1-1; D possibly corresponds to TRBD1 (5 bases). CDR3 length: 15 residues. Germline CDR1 and CDR2: SQVTM and ANQGSEA. Trimming pared 0 bases from V and 1 base from J, leaving 12 bases between. Variable domain in full (rest from reference TRBV29-1 and TRBJ1-1): SAVISQKPSRDICQRGTSLTIQCQVDSQVTMMFWYRQQPGQSLTLIATANQGSEATYESGFVIDKFPISRPNLTFSTLTVSNMSPEDSSIYLCSVEDLREGNTEAFFGQGTRLTVV.

The J gene is TRBJ2-7, the V gene TRBV7-2; unclear D gene. CDR1 is SGHTA, CDR2 FQGNSA, per germline. V dropped 4 bases and J dropped 1 base, with 11 bases sitting between them. The CDR3 consists of 14 residues. In DNA, the CDR3 is TGTGCCAGCAGCTCCGAAGAGAGGTCCTACGAGCAGTACTTC. This sequence encodes CASSSEERSYEQYF.

This CDR3 reads CASGRISGGFYEQYF. CDR3 in DNA: TGTGCCAGCGGACGAATTAGCGGGGGATTCTACGAGCAGTACTTC. The chain uses TRBV11-2 and TRBJ2-7; 9 bases map to TRBD2. The trim removed 8 bases at V and 3 bases at J, leaving 11 bases unmatched. This CDR3 has 15 amino acids. Germline values: CDR1 SGHAT, CDR2 FQNNGV.

The CDR3 spells CASRTDRGSYNEQFF. The CDR3 DNA sequence: TGTGCCAGCAGGACAGACAGGGGGTCCTACAATGAGCAGTTCTTC. J is TRBJ2-1 and V is TRBV11-2; 9 bases agree with TRBD1. After removal of 6 bases from V and 1 base from J, the junction contained 4 bases not matched to a gene. Per the germline V gene, CDR1 is SGHAT and CDR2 is FQNNGV. The CDR3 runs 15 residues.

The chain joins TRBV5-4 to TRBJ2-3, with 8 bases identical to TRBD2. The CDR3 contains 13 residues. V trimming: 6 bases; J trimming: 2 bases; junction bases outside the gene matches: 2. CDR1 and CDR2 from the germline V gene are SGHNT and YYREEE (reference sequence). Here the CDR3 reads CASTGGNTDTQYF. The CDR3 coding sequence is TGTGCCAGCACGGGGGGGAACACAGATACGCAGTATTTT.

This clone was seen just once. The chain carries TRBV18 and TRBJ2-5; D not resolved. Germline lookup yields CDR1 KGHSH and CDR2 LQKENI. V was cut by 4 bases and J by 4 bases, with 7 bases left in between. The CDR3 consists of 12 residues. The CDR3 protein is CASSRGIETQYF. For the CDR3, the DNA is TGTGCCAGCTCACGAGGCATAGAGACCCAGTACTTC.